This TCR beta chain was documented in a study of shared clonotypes between healthy human individuals. General study results and limits: It was the non-shared clonotypes that had lower generation probabilities than clonotypes shared by all four donors.

Naive CD8 isolation took CD45RO-negative cells positively selected for CCR7 and excluded terminally differentiated effector memory CD45RA+ cells. Germline V gene lookup returns CDR1 SQVTM and CDR2 ANQGSEA. Trimming removed 0 bases at V and 5 bases at J, with 10 bases between. CDR3 length: 13 amino acids. TCRdb keeps only in-frame clones here, not all; method: immunoSEQ multiplex PCR. In the table there are roughly 2.1 million clones, roughly 91% of which are singletons. With regard to this clone: Its specificity is not known.

The chain recombines TRBV29-1 with TRBJ2-5; D gene unclear. The sequence came from a man aged 18 to 35 in good health. Some clones in this sample may be carry-over from other donors' samples. Sample: naive CD8+ T cells from PBMCs. The CDR3 coding sequence is TGCAGCGTTGAAGATCGTGATGATGAGACCCAGTACTTC. Translated: CSVEDRDDETQYF. The whole variable domain, remainder taken from reference TRBV29-1 and TRBJ2-5, is SAVISQKPSRDICQRGTSLTIQCQVDSQVTMMFWYRQQPGQSLTLIATANQGSEATYESGFVIDKFPISRPNLTFSTLTVSNMSPEDSSIYLCSVEDRDDETQYFGPGTRLLVL.